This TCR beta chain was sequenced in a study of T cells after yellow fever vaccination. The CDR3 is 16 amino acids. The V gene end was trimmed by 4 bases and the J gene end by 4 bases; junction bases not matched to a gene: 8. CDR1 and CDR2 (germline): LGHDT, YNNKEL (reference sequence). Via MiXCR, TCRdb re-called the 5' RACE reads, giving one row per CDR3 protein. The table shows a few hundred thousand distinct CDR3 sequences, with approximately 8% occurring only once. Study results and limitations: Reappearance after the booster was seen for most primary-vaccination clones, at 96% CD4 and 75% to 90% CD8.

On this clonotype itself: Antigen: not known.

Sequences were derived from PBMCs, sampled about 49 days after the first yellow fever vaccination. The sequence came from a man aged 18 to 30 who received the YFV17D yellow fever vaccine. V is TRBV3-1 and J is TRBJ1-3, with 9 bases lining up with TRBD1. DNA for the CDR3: TGTGCCAGCAGCCCCACTACAGGGGGCCGAGGAAACACCATATATTTT. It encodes CASSPTTGGRGNTIYF.